Following are 26 T cell receptor beta chains from one sample sequenced in a study of cytomegalovirus exposure and HLA in healthy donors. The PCR was carried out with 60 Vbeta primers and 13 Jbeta primers. Measured with immunoSEQ multiplex PCR; TCRdb has only the in-frame clones, and not every one. This sample's clone table lists about 76,000 clones. The specimen was PBMCs. These receptors all come from a woman aged 40 to 50 in good health and CMV-seropositive.

The rearrangement joins TRBV10-2 to TRBJ1-2, with D possibly being TRBD1 (5 bases). The germline gives CDR1 WSHSY, CDR2 SAAADI. The CDR3 length is 14 residues. V gave up 2 bases and J gave up 0 bases, with 7 bases separating them. The CDR3 is CASSEKGPNYGYTF. CDR3 bases: TGCGCCAGCAGTGAGAAGGGGCCTAACTATGGCTACACCTTC.

This chain connects TRBV19 to TRBJ1-5, with D hard to call. The CDR3 covers 14 residues. The V gene lost 3 bases and the J gene lost 3 bases, with 9 bases spanning the gap. Germline loops: CDR1 LNHDA, CDR2 SQIVND (reference sequence). This CDR3 reads CASSMLLFNQPQHF. CDR3 in DNA: TGTGCCAGTAGTATGCTACTGTTCAATCAGCCCCAGCATTTT.

This chain links TRBV19 with TRBJ2-3; possibly TRBD1 for D (6 bases). Germline CDR1 and CDR2: LNHDA and SQIVND (reference sequence). V dropped 7 bases and J dropped 6 bases, with 17 bases sitting between them. The CDR3 is 14 residues long. The CDR3 loop is CASNRQVGSDTQYF. CDR3 sequence (DNA): TGTGCCAGTAACCGACAGGTTGGTTCGGATACGCAGTATTTT.

The V call is TRBV4-2, the J call TRBJ2-7, with 11 bases aligning to TRBD1. The CDR3 runs to 15 residues. CDR1 and CDR2 (germline): LGHNA, YNFKEQ. Germline trimming cut 5 bases from V and 1 base from J; bases unmatched to any gene: 4. CDR3 DNA sequence: TGTGCCAGCAGCTACGGACAGGGGGCATCCTACGAGCAGTACTTC. The encoded protein is CASSYGQGASYEQYF.

This sequence joins TRBV2 and TRBJ1-3; D unresolved. CDR3 length: 14 amino acids. V was shortened by 4 bases and J by 4 bases, with 11 bases between the two germline ends. The V gene's germline CDR1 is SNHLY and CDR2 FYNNEI. CDR3 DNA: TGTGCCAGCAGTGCGGGAATCGGGGGAAACACCATATATTTT. Protein product: CASSAGIGGNTIYF.

The chain uses TRBV5-5 and TRBJ1-2; weak D call: TRBD1 (5 bases). CDR1 is SGHKS and CDR2 is YYEKEE in the germline V gene (reference sequence). V was trimmed by 2 bases and J by 7 bases, leaving 24 bases between them. The CDR3 length is 17 residues. The CDR3 sequence is CASSFSAQIRVISGYTF. The CDR3 bases are TGTGCCAGCAGCTTCTCGGCTCAAATCAGGGTTATCTCTGGCTACACCTTC.

The gene calls are TRBV10-3 and TRBJ2-1; 7 nucleotides line up with TRBD2. After removal of 4 bases from V and 6 bases from J, the junction contained 6 bases not matched to a gene. Germline CDR1 is ENHRY and CDR2 is SYGVKD. The CDR3 sequence is 14 residues long. The CDR3 DNA sequence: TGTGCCATCAGTGGGGGGGGGAGAGGCAATGAGCAGTTCTTC. As protein: CAISGGGRGNEQFF.

The V gene is TRBV11-1, the J gene TRBJ2-5; the match to TRBD2 covers 7 bases. Germline assignment: CDR1 SGHAT and CDR2 FQDESV (reference sequence). V dropped 5 bases and J dropped 3; count of bases not matched to a gene: 9. The CDR3 is 15 amino acids. The DNA for the CDR3 is TGTGCCAGCAGCCCTACGGGGGGTTTTGAAGAGACCCAGTACTTC. The encoded protein is CASSPTGGFEETQYF.

V usage is TRBV5-1 and J usage is TRBJ2-4, with D hard to call. The V and J ends lost 5 bases and 0 bases respectively, with 6 bases between them. The CDR3 length is 13 residues. The germline gives CDR1 SGHRS, CDR2 YFSETQ. The CDR3 DNA is TGCGCCAGCAGGCCGGGAGCCAAAAACATTCAGTACTTC. Translated: CASRPGAKNIQYF.

This chain links TRBV7-2 with TRBJ1-5, with D maybe TRBD1 (6 bases). The ends were cut back, 5 bases at V and 7 bases at J, with 21 bases in the middle. There are 16 residues in the CDR3. Germline V gives CDR1 SGHTA, CDR2 FQGNSA. CDR3 bases: TGTGCCAGCAGCGCGGTGTTTGGGGGGGCCGGACAGCCCCAGCATTTT. Amino acid sequence: CASSAVFGGAGQPQHF.

The rearrangement links TRBV7-2 to TRBJ1-4; 10 nucleotides align to TRBD1. Germline V CDR1 and CDR2: SGHTA, FQGNSA. The CDR3 totals 16 residues. Unmatched junction bases numbered 6, after V lost 5 bases and J lost 3 bases. The CDR3 region has the DNA TGTGCCAGCAGCGCGTCCGGGACAGGGGCTAATGAAAAACTGTTTTTT. Protein product: CASSASGTGANEKLFF.

This chain uses TRBV5-1 with TRBJ2-5, with D possibly being TRBD2 (5 bases). The CDR3 contains 14 residues. CDR1 and CDR2 from the germline V gene are SGHRS and YFSETQ. V was pared by 0 bases and J by 2 bases, with 8 bases between. Here the CDR3 reads CASSLAGMQETQYF. The DNA for the CDR3 is TGCGCCAGCAGCTTGGCCGGGATGCAAGAGACCCAGTACTTC.

The chain recombines TRBV28 with TRBJ2-3; TRBD2 aligns across 8 bases. With 2 bases clipped from V and 6 bases from J, the junction kept 19 bases outside the gene matches. Per germline, CDR1 MDHEN and CDR2 SYDVKM. This CDR3 is 19 amino acids long. CDR3 bases: TGTGCCAGCAGTTTAAGCCCCCCCCTACGGGAGGGCCTTGCGGATACGCAGTATTTT. Translation gives CASSLSPPLREGLADTQYF.

This chain links TRBV7-3 with TRBJ2-3, with unresolved D. Germline-derived CDR1 and CDR2 are SGHTA and FQGTGA. The germline V and J ends were trimmed by 3 bases and 2 bases, with 12 bases remaining between them. The CDR3 runs 15 residues. The CDR3 loop is CASSFYARDTDTQYF. CDR3 DNA sequence: TGTGCCAGCAGCTTTTACGCCCGAGACACAGATACGCAGTATTTT.

The V call is TRBV7-2, the J call TRBJ2-7; 8 nucleotides match TRBD1. CDR3 length: 12 amino acids. In germline, CDR1 is SGHTA, CDR2 FQGNSA. J gave up 6 bases and V 4 bases, and 2 bases lay outside the gene matches. The CDR3 protein is CASSSTGAEQYF. The CDR3 nucleotides are TGTGCCAGCAGCTCGACAGGGGCCGAGCAGTACTTC. The whole variable domain, remainder taken from reference TRBV7-2 and TRBJ2-7, is GAGVSQSPSNKVTEKGKDVELRCDPISGHTALYWYRQSLGQGLEFLIYFQGNSAPDKSGLPSDRFSAERTGGSVSTLTIQRTQQEDSAVYLCASSSTGAEQYFGPGTRLTVT.

As regards this clone: Other nucleotide sequences from this sample produce the same CDR3. The rearrangement links TRBV6-1 to TRBJ2-1; tentative D call: TRBD2 (6 bases). Germline V CDR1 and CDR2: MNHNS, SASEGT. The CDR3 length is 13 residues. The V end was cut by 6 bases, the J end by 0 bases, with 6 bases between. The CDR3 DNA follows: TGTGCCAGCAGCGGGAGCTCCTACAATGAGCAGTTCTTC. Its translation: CASSGSSYNEQFF.

This sequence joins TRBV7-9 and TRBJ1-5, with 8 bases fitting TRBD1. The V gene end was trimmed by 5 bases and the J gene end by 4 bases; junction bases not matched to a gene: 7. CDR3 length equals 15 residues. Germline V gene sequence: CDR1 SEHNR, CDR2 FQNEAQ (reference sequence). The CDR3 DNA is TGTGCCAGCAGCCCGGGGACAGGAGATAATCAGCCCCAGCATTTT. This gives the protein CASSPGTGDNQPQHF. Using reference TRBV7-9 and TRBJ1-5 for the parts outside the CDR3, the full variable domain is DTGVSQNPRHKITKRGQNVTFRCDPISEHNRLYWYRQTLGQGPEFLTYFQNEAQLEKSRLLSDRFSAERPKGSFSTLEIQRTEQGDSAMYLCASSPGTGDNQPQHFGDGTRLSIL.

The rearrangement links TRBV19 to TRBJ2-3, with no clear D. CDR1 is LNHDA and CDR2 is SQIVND in the germline V gene (reference sequence). V was pared by 1 base and J by 0 bases, with 11 bases between. This CDR3 contains 16 residues. This CDR3 is CASSIAQVKSTDTQYF. CDR3 coding DNA: TGTGCCAGTAGTATAGCCCAGGTAAAGAGCACAGATACGCAGTATTTT.

This sequence joins TRBV11-2 and TRBJ2-1; 12 positions agree with TRBD2. After removal of 3 bases from V and 6 bases from J, the junction contained 9 bases not matched to a gene. This CDR3 comprises 17 residues. Germline V lookup: CDR1 SGHAT, CDR2 FQNNGV. The CDR3 DNA follows: TGTGCCAGCAGCTTGGAGACTAGCGGGAGAGGGGCCAATGAGCAGTTCTTC. Protein: CASSLETSGRGANEQFF.

The CDR3 loop reads CASRGGSDTQYF. CDR3 DNA: TGTGCCAGCAGGGGGGGGTCGGATACGCAGTATTTT. The rearrangement uses TRBV7-2 and TRBJ2-3; 7 bases are a match to TRBD2. CDR3 length: 12 residues. Per the germline V gene, CDR1 is SGHTA and CDR2 is FQGNSA. Germline trimming cut 6 bases from V and 6 bases from J; bases unmatched to any gene: 3.

The chain uses TRBV7-2 and TRBJ1-4; possible D gene TRBD1, 5 bases. Trimming shortened V by 1 base and J by 5 bases, and 11 bases separated the two germline ends. The CDR3 runs 15 residues. CDR1 and CDR2 (germline): SGHTA, FQGNSA. The CDR3, as DNA: TGTGCCAGCAGCTTAGATTCAGGGTTAAATGAAAAACTGTTTTTT. Translation: CASSLDSGLNEKLFF.

The chain couples TRBV5-1 to TRBJ2-7; TRBD2 agrees at 8 bases. The trim removed 4 bases at V and 5 bases at J, leaving 14 bases unmatched. The CDR3 is 16 residues long. Germline V gene sequence: CDR1 SGHRS, CDR2 YFSETQ. The CDR3 nucleotides read TGCGCCAGCAGCCCGGAAGGTCTGCGGGAGGCCCACGAGCAGTACTTC. As protein: CASSPEGLREAHEQYF.

V and J are TRBV7-6 and TRBJ2-3; no definite D call. Per the germline V gene, CDR1 is SGHVS and CDR2 is FNYEAQ. V lost 2 bases and J lost 0, with 3 bases in between. CDR3 length: 13 amino acids. As DNA, the CDR3 is TGTGCCAGCAGCTTACTAAGCACAGATACGCAGTATTTT. As protein: CASSLLSTDTQYF.

The chain joins TRBV11-1 to TRBJ2-7, with D possibly TRBD1 on 6 matching bases. V lost 6 bases to trimming and J lost 2 bases, with 20 bases between them. Germline CDR1 SGHAT, CDR2 FQDESV (reference sequence). CDR3 size: 16 residues. CDR3 nucleotides: TGTGCCAGCAGTCAACCGTTTGGACAGAACCCCTACGAGCAGTACTTC. This encodes CASSQPFGQNPYEQYF.

This rearrangement joins TRBV7-2 to TRBJ1-2; the D is unclear. V was clipped by 2 bases and J by 0 bases, with 7 bases between them. The CDR3 is 14 amino acids. The germline V gene encodes CDR1 SGHTA and CDR2 FQGNSA. In nucleotides, the CDR3 is TGTGCCAGCAGCTTAAACAGAGCTAACTATGGCTACACCTTC. It is translated as CASSLNRANYGYTF.

V gene TRBV6-4 combines with J gene TRBJ2-5, with 7 bases matching TRBD2. Germline V gene sequence: CDR1 MRHNA, CDR2 SNTAGT. The CDR3 has 15 amino acids. The junction had 5 bases not matched to a gene; V was cut back by 0 bases and J by 4 bases. CDR3 DNA sequence: TGTGCCAGCAGTGACTCCAGCGGGGCCAGAGAGACCCAGTACTTC. Translation gives CASSDSSGARETQYF.